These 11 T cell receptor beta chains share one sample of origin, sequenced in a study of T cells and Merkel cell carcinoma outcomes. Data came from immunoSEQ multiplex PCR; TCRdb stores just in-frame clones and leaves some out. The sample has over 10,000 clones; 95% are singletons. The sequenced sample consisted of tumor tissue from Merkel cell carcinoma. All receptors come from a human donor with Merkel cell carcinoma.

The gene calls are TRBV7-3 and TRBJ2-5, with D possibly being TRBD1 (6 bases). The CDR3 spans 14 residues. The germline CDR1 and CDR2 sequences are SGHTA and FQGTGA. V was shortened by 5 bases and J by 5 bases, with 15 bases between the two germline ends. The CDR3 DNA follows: TGTGCCAGCAGCGTAGGGGGTCGCCCGGAGACCCAGTACTTC. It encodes CASSVGGRPETQYF.

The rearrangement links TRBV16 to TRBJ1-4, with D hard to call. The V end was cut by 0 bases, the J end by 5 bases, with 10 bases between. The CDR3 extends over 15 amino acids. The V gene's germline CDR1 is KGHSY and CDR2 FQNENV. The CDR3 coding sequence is TGTGCCAGCAGCCAATCGGAACAGTTGAATGAAAAACTGTTTTTT. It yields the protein CASSQSEQLNEKLFF.

The CDR3: CASSENKQNYGYTF. The CDR3 DNA follows: TGTGCCAGCAGTGAAAATAAACAGAACTATGGCTACACCTTC. The chain combines TRBV2 with TRBJ1-2; D is unclear. V shed 2 bases and J shed 2 bases, with 9 bases lying between them. Germline CDR1 is SNHLY and CDR2 is FYNNEI. The CDR3 has 14 amino acids.

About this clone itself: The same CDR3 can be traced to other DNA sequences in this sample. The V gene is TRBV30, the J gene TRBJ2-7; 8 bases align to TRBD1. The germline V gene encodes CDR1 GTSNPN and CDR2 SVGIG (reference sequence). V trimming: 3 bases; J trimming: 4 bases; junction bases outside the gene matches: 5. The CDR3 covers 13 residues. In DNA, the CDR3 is TGTGCCTGGAGAGCGGACAGGGTGTACGAGCAGTACTTC. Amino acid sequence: CAWRADRVYEQYF.

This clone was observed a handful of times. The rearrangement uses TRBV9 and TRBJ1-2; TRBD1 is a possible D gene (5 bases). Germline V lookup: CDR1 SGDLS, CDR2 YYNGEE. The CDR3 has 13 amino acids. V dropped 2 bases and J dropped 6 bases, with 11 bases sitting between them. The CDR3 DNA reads TGTGCCAGCAGCGTGAGACAGTGGGATGGCTACACCTTC. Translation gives CASSVRQWDGYTF. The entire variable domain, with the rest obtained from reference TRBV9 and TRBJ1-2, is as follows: DSGVTQTPKHLITATGQRVTLRCSPRSGDLSVYWYQQSLDQGLQFLIQYYNGEERAKGNILERFSAQQFPDLHSELNLSSLELGDSALYFCASSVRQWDGYTFGSGTRLTVV.

The CDR3 coding sequence is TGTGCCATCAGTGAACGGGGATATACTGGAAACACCATATATTTT. Residues: CAISERGYTGNTIYF. The chain combines TRBV10-3 with TRBJ1-3; D remains unclear. V shed 3 bases and J shed 2 bases, with 11 bases lying between them. Germline lookup yields CDR1 ENHRY and CDR2 SYGVKD. This CDR3 comprises 15 residues.

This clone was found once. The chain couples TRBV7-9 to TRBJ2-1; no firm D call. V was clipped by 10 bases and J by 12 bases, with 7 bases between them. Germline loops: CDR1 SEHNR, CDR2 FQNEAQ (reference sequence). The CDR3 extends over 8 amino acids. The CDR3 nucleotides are TGTGCCACGCGTACGCAGTTCTTC. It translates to CATRTQFF.

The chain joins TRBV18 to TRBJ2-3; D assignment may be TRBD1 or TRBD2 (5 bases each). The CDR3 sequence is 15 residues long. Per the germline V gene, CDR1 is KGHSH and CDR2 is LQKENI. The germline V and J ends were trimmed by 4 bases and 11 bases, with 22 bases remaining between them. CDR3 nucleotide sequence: TGTGCCAGCTCACTACCAACCGGGGACCCCGCCGAGCAGTATTTT. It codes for CASSLPTGDPAEQYF.

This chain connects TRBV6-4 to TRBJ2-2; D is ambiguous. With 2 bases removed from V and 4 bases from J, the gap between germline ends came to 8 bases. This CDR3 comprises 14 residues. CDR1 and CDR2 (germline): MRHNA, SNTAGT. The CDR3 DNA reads TGTGCCAGCAGTGACGGCAGTTCCACCGGGGAGCTGTTTTTT. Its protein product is CASSDGSSTGELFF.

CDR3 in amino acids: CASSLGETQYF. The CDR3 DNA is TGTGCCAGCAGTCTGGGGGAGACCCAGTACTTC. The rearrangement joins TRBV2 to TRBJ2-5, with D unclear. V was pared by 5 bases and J by 5 bases, with 6 bases between. The CDR3 is made up of 11 amino acids. In germline, CDR1 is SNHLY, CDR2 FYNNEI.

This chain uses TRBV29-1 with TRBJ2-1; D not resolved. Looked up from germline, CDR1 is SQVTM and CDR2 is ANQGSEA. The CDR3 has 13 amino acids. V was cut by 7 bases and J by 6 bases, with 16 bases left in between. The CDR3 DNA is TGCAGCGGTGCGCAGGATGCGATCAATGAGCAGTTCTTC. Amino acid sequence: CSGAQDAINEQFF.